A single sample is the source of the 25 T cell receptor beta chains below, sequenced in a study of beta chain features in type 1 diabetes. Study-wide findings and caveats: All four CD4+ subsets from Type 1 diabetes patients carried moderately but significantly shorter TCRB CDR3s.

Expressed TCRB transcripts were sequenced because the isolated RNA had all been reverse transcribed beforehand. Sequencing was performed with immunoSEQ multiplex PCR; in TCRdb, only in-frame clones are kept and a portion is missing. The table has some 160,000 clones, 6.5% to 10% seen once. No cognate antigen is known for these TCRs. Sequenced sample: central memory CD4+ T cells from blood. Receptors were obtained from a woman under 30 with type 1 diabetes.

This clone was seen a few times. V is TRBV11-2 and J is TRBJ2-3, with D possibly being TRBD2 (6 bases). CDR1 SGHAT and CDR2 FQNNGV come from the germline V gene. The CDR3 has 14 amino acids. V lost 5 bases to trimming and J lost 4 bases, with 13 bases between them. CDR3 in amino acids: CASSPNWGADTQYF. The DNA of the CDR3 is TGTGCCAGCAGCCCGAACTGGGGGGCAGATACGCAGTATTTT.

The rearrangement links TRBV10-3 to TRBJ2-5; TRBD2 might be the D (6 bases). This CDR3 has 14 amino acids. Germline V lookup: CDR1 ENHRY, CDR2 SYGVKD. The ends were cut back, 7 bases at V and 5 bases at J, with 17 bases in the middle. In DNA form, the CDR3 reads TGTGCCATCAAGGGCGGGACCAGTTCGGAGACCCAGTACTTC. Protein product: CAIKGGTSSETQYF.

A few counts support this clone. The chain is built from TRBV7-8 and TRBJ2-1; D is perhaps TRBD1 (5 bases). The CDR3 loop spans 15 amino acids. Germline V CDR1 and CDR2: SGHVS, FQNEAQ. V was clipped by 5 bases and J by 0 bases, with 11 bases between them. The CDR3 sequence: CASSPTVSSYNEQFF. The DNA for the CDR3 is TGTGCCAGCAGCCCGACAGTTAGCTCCTACAATGAGCAGTTCTTC.

The rearrangement uses TRBV7-2 and TRBJ1-1; 7 positions agree with TRBD1. CDR1 and CDR2 (germline): SGHTA, FQGNSA. After removal of 5 bases from V and 5 bases from J, the junction contained 5 bases not matched to a gene. The CDR3 length is 13 residues. The CDR3 sequence: CASSAGTETEAFF. CDR3 sequence (DNA): TGTGCCAGCAGCGCAGGGACAGAAACTGAAGCTTTCTTT.

This chain joins TRBV9 and TRBJ1-5; possibly TRBD1 for D (6 bases). CDR3 size: 15 residues. V lost 0 bases and J lost 7, with 14 bases in between. CDR1 is SGDLS and CDR2 is YYNGEE in the germline V gene. The CDR3 loop reads CASSVGEGGEQPQHF. CDR3 nucleotides: TGTGCCAGCAGCGTAGGAGAGGGGGGGGAGCAGCCCCAGCATTTT.

Regarding this clone: A read error may produce the germline difference seen at one junction end. The chain couples TRBV7-7 to TRBJ2-1; perhaps TRBD1 as D (6 bases). Germline lookup yields CDR1 SSHAT and CDR2 FNYEAQ (reference sequence). This CDR3 region has 14 residues. The CDR3 is CASSLHPGVYEQFF. CDR3 coding DNA: TGTGCTAGCAGCTTGCATCCAGGGGTATATGAGCAGTTCTTC.

This clone has just a few counts. The V and J genes are TRBV6-1 and TRBJ1-5; 7 bases match TRBD1. With V trimmed by 6 bases and J by 7 bases, 6 bases remained unmatched. This CDR3 has 13 residues. Germline V gene data show CDR1 as MNHNS and CDR2 as SASEGT. As DNA, the CDR3 is TGTGCCAGCAGCGCAGGGGGAGCACAGCCCCAGCATTTT. It translates to CASSAGGAQPQHF.

This clone was observed a handful of times. V usage is TRBV7-9 and J usage is TRBJ1-1; TRBD1 is a possible D gene (5 bases). Trimming removed 2 bases from V and 9 bases from J, with 10 bases in between. In germline, CDR1 is SEHNR, CDR2 FQNEAQ (reference sequence). This CDR3 is 12 amino acids long. The CDR3 loop is CASSLSGQKAFF. The CDR3 DNA sequence: TGTGCCAGCAGCTTATCAGGGCAGAAAGCTTTCTTT.

This clone has only a few counts. The rearrangement joins TRBV14 to TRBJ2-7; 7 bases fit TRBD1. V was clipped by 4 bases and J by 5 bases; unmatched bases: 5. The CDR3 totals 13 residues. In germline, CDR1 is SGHDN, CDR2 FVKESK. The CDR3 protein is CASSPVRGNEQYF. For the CDR3, the DNA is TGTGCCAGCAGCCCAGTCAGGGGGAACGAGCAGTACTTC. Full variable domain (remainder filled in from reference TRBV14 and TRBJ2-7): EAGVTQFPSHSVIEKGQTVTLRCDPISGHDNLYWYRRVMGKEIKFLLHFVKESKQDESGMPNNRFLAERTGGTYSTLKVQPAELEDSGVYFCASSPVRGNEQYFGPGTRLTVT.

This clone was counted a few times. The chain joins TRBV4-3 to TRBJ1-4; no definite D call. The germline V gene encodes CDR1 LGHNA and CDR2 YSLEER. The CDR3 totals 14 residues. Trimming took off 0 bases at V and 7 bases at J, with 9 bases between the two ends. CDR3 sequence reads: CASSQETGFEKLFF. The CDR3 DNA sequence: TGCGCCAGCAGCCAAGAGACGGGTTTTGAAAAACTGTTTTTT.

This clone was counted only a few times. DNA of the CDR3: TGTGCCAGCAGCGTAGGGAGTAGCGGGGGAGGTCGCGAGCAGTTCTTC. It encodes CASSVGSSGGGREQFF. V and J are TRBV9 and TRBJ2-1, with 9 bases aligning to TRBD2. Unmatched junction bases numbered 11, after V lost 0 bases and J lost 10 bases. This CDR3 has 16 amino acids. Per the germline V gene, CDR1 is SGDLS and CDR2 is YYNGEE.

CDR3 in DNA: TGTGCCAGCAGTTCCCAGGGCGATGGCTACACCTTC. Translating gives CASSSQGDGYTF. V and J are TRBV6-5 and TRBJ1-2; possible D gene TRBD1, 5 bases. Germline V gene sequence: CDR1 MNHEY, CDR2 SVGAGI. CDR3 length: 12 amino acids. V lost 4 bases to trimming and J lost 6 bases, with 9 bases between them.

This sequence joins TRBV19 and TRBJ1-5; TRBD1 matches at 7 bases. Germline values: CDR1 LNHDA, CDR2 SQIVND (reference sequence). After removal of 3 bases from V and 7 bases from J, the junction contained 3 bases not matched to a gene. The CDR3 contains 13 residues. The CDR3 loop is CASSMTGYQPQHF. CDR3 nucleotides: TGTGCCAGTAGTATGACAGGGTACCAGCCCCAGCATTTT.

V gene TRBV7-3 combines with J gene TRBJ2-3, with a weak D call TRBD2 (5 bases). V was cut by 3 bases and J by 2 bases, with 6 bases left in between. In germline, CDR1 is SGHTA, CDR2 FQGTGA. The CDR3 consists of 13 residues. The CDR3 coding sequence is TGTGCCAGCAGCTTCGGGGACACAGATACGCAGTATTTT. It translates to CASSFGDTDTQYF.

V is TRBV18 and J is TRBJ2-1; D perhaps matches TRBD1 (6 bases). The germline V and J ends were trimmed by 3 bases and 5 bases, with 20 bases remaining between them. CDR1 KGHSH and CDR2 LQKENI come from the germline V gene. CDR3 length equals 17 residues. The CDR3: CASSPLRGRQVNNEQFF. In DNA form, the CDR3 reads TGTGCCAGCTCACCCCTTCGCGGTAGACAGGTAAACAATGAGCAGTTCTTC.

This clone was picked up a small number of times. The chain links TRBV10-3 to TRBJ2-3; 7 bases match TRBD2. The length of the CDR3 is 15 residues. In germline, CDR1 is ENHRY, CDR2 SYGVKD. J was trimmed by 4 bases and V by 8 bases; bases with no gene match: 12. CDR3 sequence: CAIGEGPPGADTQYF. In DNA form, the CDR3 reads TGTGCCATCGGGGAGGGTCCACCCGGAGCAGATACGCAGTATTTT.

The chain uses TRBV5-4 and TRBJ1-2; 9 bases match TRBD1. Per the germline V gene, CDR1 is SGHNT and CDR2 is YYREEE (reference sequence). CDR3 length: 16 amino acids. Trimming removed 3 bases from V and 4 bases from J; junction bases left unmatched: 10. DNA for the CDR3: TGTGCCAGCAGCTCAGGACAGGGGATCACTTCCTATGGCTACACCTTC. This encodes CASSSGQGITSYGYTF.

This clone was found a few times. The V and J genes are TRBV29-1 and TRBJ1-4; no clear D. Germline loops: CDR1 SQVTM, CDR2 ANQGSEA. The CDR3 has 15 amino acids. V was pared by 0 bases and J by 10 bases, with 18 bases between. The CDR3 coding sequence is TGCAGCGTTGAAGAGGGAGGCGGACTCAGCGGAAAACTGTTTTTT. Its translation: CSVEEGGGLSGKLFF.

The rearrangement links TRBV11-2 to TRBJ2-7, with a possible D match to TRBD1 (6 bases). CDR3 length: 15 amino acids. V lost 5 bases, J lost 4 bases, and 18 bases lay in between. Germline lookup yields CDR1 SGHAT and CDR2 FQNNGV. The CDR3, as DNA: TGTGCCAGCAGCGTAGCCGAGGGGGTAACTTACGAGCAGTACTTC. Residues: CASSVAEGVTYEQYF.

The chain joins TRBV5-4 to TRBJ1-2; TRBD1 matches at 11 bases. The CDR3 consists of 15 residues. Trimming took 4 bases from V and 4 from J; bases not matched to a gene: 6. Germline CDR1 reads SGHNT; CDR2 reads YYREEE (reference sequence). The CDR3 protein is CASSPSGQGAYGYTF. The CDR3 DNA is TGTGCCAGCAGCCCGTCCGGACAGGGGGCCTATGGCTACACCTTC.

The rearrangement joins TRBV2 to TRBJ2-7, with 8 bases lining up with TRBD2. V shed 3 bases, J shed 6 bases, and the junction held 10 bases outside the gene matches. This CDR3 has 15 amino acids. Germline values: CDR1 SNHLY, CDR2 FYNNEI. Here the CDR3 reads CASSDSRVAGSEQYF. CDR3 DNA: TGTGCCAGCAGTGATTCGCGGGTAGCGGGGAGCGAGCAGTACTTC.

This clone was detected only a few times. CDR3 in DNA: TGTGCCTGGAGGGCGGGTGTGCATTCTAGCACAGATACGCAGTATTTT. It translates to CAWRAGVHSSTDTQYF. The rearrangement uses TRBV30 and TRBJ2-3, with TRBD2 as a possible D gene (5 bases). The germline V and J ends were trimmed by 3 bases and 0 bases, with 16 bases remaining between them. CDR1 and CDR2 from the germline V gene are GTSNPN and SVGIG (reference sequence). The length of the CDR3 is 16 residues.

There are a few counts of this clone. The rearrangement links TRBV10-2 to TRBJ1-5, with D possibly being TRBD1 (5 bases). Germline values: CDR1 WSHSY, CDR2 SAAADI. The CDR3 contains 13 residues. With 0 bases removed from V and 7 bases from J, the gap between germline ends came to 7 bases. Here the CDR3 reads CASSESQGQPQHF. In nucleotides, the CDR3 is TGCGCCAGCAGTGAGTCCCAGGGCCAGCCCCAGCATTTT.

The chain employs TRBV6-5 and TRBJ2-2, with 9 nucleotides matching TRBD1. Per the germline V gene, CDR1 is MNHEY and CDR2 is SVGAGI. J lost 6 bases, V lost 6 bases, and 8 bases had no gene match. This CDR3 comprises 15 residues. CDR3 sequence: CASSLGQGRPGELFF. The CDR3 bases are TGTGCCAGCAGCCTGGGACAGGGAAGACCCGGGGAGCTGTTTTTT.

This rearrangement joins TRBV14 to TRBJ2-3, with D tentatively TRBD2 (5 bases). Trimming left V 3 bases short and J 6 bases short, with 13 bases between. This CDR3 is built from 14 residues. Germline V gene lookup returns CDR1 SGHDN and CDR2 FVKESK. The CDR3 DNA follows: TGTGCCAGCAGCCAGCCCGCTAGCAGGGATACGCAGTATTTT. It yields the protein CASSQPASRDTQYF.